These T cell receptor beta chains were read from a single sample in a study of T cells after yellow fever vaccination. TCRdb called the 5' RACE reads again in MiXCR, with one record for every CDR3 protein. The sample lists under 600,000 distinct CDR3 sequences; 21% were seen once. The specimen comprised PBMCs, sampled approximately 20 days after the first yellow fever vaccination. The receptor set was obtained from a man aged 18-30 years who received the YFV17D yellow fever vaccine. Both conserved end residues are part of each CDR3. A D gene is named only where the DNA matches it firmly. The size of a clone is reported for some rows only, either as once, few or many, or as a class for expanded clones.

J	D	size	length	V	DNA	CDR3
TRBJ2-5	-	-	15	TRBV7-2	TGTGCCAGCAGCTTAGCCTTGGTGCCAGGGGAGACCCAGTACTTC	CASSLALVPGETQYF
TRBJ2-1	TRBD1	many	16	TRBV7-2	TGTGCCAGCAGCTTAAACAGACAGGGGGCGAGCGGTGAGCAGTTCTTC	CASSLNRQGASGEQFF
TRBJ1-2	-	few	13	TRBV5-4	TGTGCCAGCAGCTTTCGGGGTGGCTATGGCTACACCTTC	CASSFRGGYGYTF
TRBJ2-7	-	many	13	TRBV11-3	TGTGCCAGCAGCTTAGGACCGGCCTACGAGCAGTACTTC	CASSLGPAYEQYF
TRBJ2-1	-	-	13	TRBV25-1	TGTGCCAGCAGTGAAGGTGGTTGGAATGAGCAGTTCTTC	CASSEGGWNEQFF
TRBJ2-3	-	-	16	TRBV13	TGTGCCAGCAGCCGCCTGGGACGAATTAGCACAGATACGCAGTATTTT	CASSRLGRISTDTQYF
TRBJ2-7	TRBD1	many	15	TRBV3-1	TGTGCCAGCAGCCGAGGCCCGGGACAGGCCTACGAGCAGTACTTC	CASSRGPGQAYEQYF
TRBJ2-1	-	few	13	TRBV24-1	TGTGCCACCAGTGCTCAGGGAAAGGGTGAGCAGTTCTTC	CATSAQGKGEQFF
TRBJ1-4	-	few	16	TRBV7-9	TGTGCCAGCAGCCCCCCACAGTTGACAACTAATGAAAAACTGTTTTTT	CASSPPQLTTNEKLFF
TRBJ2-7	TRBD1	few	16	TRBV3-1	TGTGCCAGCAGCTACGCTGGGACAGGGGTACCACGCGAGCAGTACTTC	CASSYAGTGVPREQYF
TRBJ2-2	TRBD2	few	15	TRBV20-1	TGCAGTGCTAGGAGACTAGCGGGGAACACCGGGGAGCTGTTTTTT	CSARRLAGNTGELFF
TRBJ2-5	-	-	14	TRBV7-3	TGTGCCAGCAGCCCCGGAGCGGGTGCGGGGACCCAGTACTTC	CASSPGAGAGTQYF
TRBJ2-3	-	many	13	TRBV19	TGTGCCAGTAAGAGATCATACACAGATACGCAGTATTTT	CASKRSYTDTQYF
TRBJ1-1	TRBD1	few	17	TRBV9	TGTGCCAGCAGCTCCTCATCCCGGGACAGGGTGAGCACTGAAGCTTTCTTT	CASSSSSRDRVSTEAFF
TRBJ2-7	-	-	14	TRBV6-2/TRBV6-3	TGTGCCAGCAGTTACGCTCTAAGGGATACCGAGCAGTACTTC	CASSYALRDTEQYF
TRBJ2-5	TRBD1	few	15	TRBV24-1	TGTGCCACCAGTGAAACAACAGGGGTCGCAAAGACCCAGTACTTC	CATSETTGVAKTQYF
TRBJ1-2	-	-	13	TRBV24-1	TGTGCCACCAGTGATACAGTCAACTATGGCTACACCTTC	CATSDTVNYGYTF